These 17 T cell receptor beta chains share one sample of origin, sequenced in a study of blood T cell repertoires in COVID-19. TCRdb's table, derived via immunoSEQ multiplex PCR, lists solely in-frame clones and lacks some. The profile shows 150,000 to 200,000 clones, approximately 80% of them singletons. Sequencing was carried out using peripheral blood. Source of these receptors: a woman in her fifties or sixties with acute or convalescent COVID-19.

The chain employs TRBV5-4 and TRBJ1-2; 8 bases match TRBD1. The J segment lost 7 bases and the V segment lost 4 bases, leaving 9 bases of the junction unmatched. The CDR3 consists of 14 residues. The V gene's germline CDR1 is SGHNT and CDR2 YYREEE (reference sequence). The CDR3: CASSLGTGLFGYTF. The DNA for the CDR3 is TGTGCCAGCAGCCTGGGGACAGGCTTATTTGGCTACACCTTC.

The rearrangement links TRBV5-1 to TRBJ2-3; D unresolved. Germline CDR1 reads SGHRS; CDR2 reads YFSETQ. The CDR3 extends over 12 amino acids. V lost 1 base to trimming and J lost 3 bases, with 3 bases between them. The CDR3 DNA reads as TGCGCCAGCAGCTTGTATACAGATACGCAGTATTTT. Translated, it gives CASSLYTDTQYF. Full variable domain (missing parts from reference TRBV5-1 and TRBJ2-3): KAGVTQTPRYLIKTRGQQVTLSCSPISGHRSVSWYQQTPGQGLQFLFEYFSETQRNKGNFPGRFSGRQFSNSRSEMNVSTLELGDSALYLCASSLYTDTQYFGPGTRLTVL.

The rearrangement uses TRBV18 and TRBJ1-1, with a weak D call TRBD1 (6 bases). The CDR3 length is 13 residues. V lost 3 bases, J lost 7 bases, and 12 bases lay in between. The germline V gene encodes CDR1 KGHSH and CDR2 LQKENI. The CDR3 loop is CASSPSRQVEAFF. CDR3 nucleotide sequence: TGTGCCAGCTCACCCTCCCGACAGGTTGAAGCTTTCTTT. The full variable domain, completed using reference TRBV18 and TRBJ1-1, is NAGVMQNPRHLVRRRGQEARLRCSPMKGHSHVYWYRQLPEEGLKFMVYLQKENIIDESGMPKERFSAEFPKEGPSILRIQQVVRGDSAAYFCASSPSRQVEAFFGQGTRLTVV.

In nucleotides, the CDR3 is TGTGCCAGCAGCTTAGAAGTCGGGACAGGCCGAGTGAGCAATCAGCCCCAGCATTTT. Protein sequence: CASSLEVGTGRVSNQPQHF. The rearrangement joins TRBV7-9 to TRBJ1-5, with TRBD1 matching 8 bases. Trimming took 1 base from V and 1 from J; bases not matched to a gene: 12. Germline CDR1 reads SEHNR; CDR2 reads FQNEAQ (reference sequence). There are 19 residues in the CDR3.

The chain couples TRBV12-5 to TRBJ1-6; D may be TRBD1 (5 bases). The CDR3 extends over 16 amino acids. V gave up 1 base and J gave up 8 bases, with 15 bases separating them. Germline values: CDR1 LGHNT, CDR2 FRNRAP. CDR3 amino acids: CASGLASQGRDSPLHF. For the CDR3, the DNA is TGTGCTAGTGGTTTGGCTTCGCAGGGTAGGGATTCACCCCTCCACTTT.

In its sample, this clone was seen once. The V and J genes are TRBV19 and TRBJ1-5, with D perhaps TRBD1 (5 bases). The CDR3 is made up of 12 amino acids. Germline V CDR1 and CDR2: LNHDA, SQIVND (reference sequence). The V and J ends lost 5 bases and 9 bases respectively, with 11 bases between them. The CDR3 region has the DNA TGTGCCAGTAGTGGCAGGGTAGGGCCCCAGCATTTT. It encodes CASSGRVGPQHF. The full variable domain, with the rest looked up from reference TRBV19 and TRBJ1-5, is DGGITQSPKYLFRKEGQNVTLSCEQNLNHDAMYWYRQDPGQGLRLIYYSQIVNDFQKGDIAEGYSVSREKKESFPLTVTSAQKNPTAFYLCASSGRVGPQHFGDGTRLSIL.

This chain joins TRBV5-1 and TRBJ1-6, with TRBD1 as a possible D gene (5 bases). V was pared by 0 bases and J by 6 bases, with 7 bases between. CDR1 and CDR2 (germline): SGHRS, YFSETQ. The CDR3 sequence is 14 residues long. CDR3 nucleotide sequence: TGCGCCAGCAGCTTGGCACAGGTTAATTCACCCCTCCACTTT. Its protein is CASSLAQVNSPLHF.

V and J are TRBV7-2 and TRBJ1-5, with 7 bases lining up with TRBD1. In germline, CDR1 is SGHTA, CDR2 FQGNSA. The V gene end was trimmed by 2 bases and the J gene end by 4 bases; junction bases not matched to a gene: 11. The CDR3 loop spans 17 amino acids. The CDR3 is CASSLYGDSRANQPQHF. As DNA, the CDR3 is TGTGCCAGCAGCTTATACGGGGACAGTCGAGCGAATCAGCCCCAGCATTTT.

The CDR3 protein is CATSDSGGGYRDEQFF. CDR3 in DNA: TGTGCCACCAGTGATTCGGGCGGGGGGTACAGGGATGAGCAGTTCTTC. The chain is built from TRBV24-1 and TRBJ2-1, with 8 positions matching TRBD2. The CDR3 spans 16 residues. Trimming removed 2 bases from V and 8 bases from J; junction bases left unmatched: 10. The germline CDR1 and CDR2 sequences are KGHDR and SFDVKD.

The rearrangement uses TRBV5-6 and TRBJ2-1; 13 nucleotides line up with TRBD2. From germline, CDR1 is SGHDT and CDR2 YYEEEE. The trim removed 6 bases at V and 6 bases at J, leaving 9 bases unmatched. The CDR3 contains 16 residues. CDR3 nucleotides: TGTGCCAGCACACGGACTAGCGGGGGTACGAGCAATGAGCAGTTCTTC. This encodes CASTRTSGGTSNEQFF.

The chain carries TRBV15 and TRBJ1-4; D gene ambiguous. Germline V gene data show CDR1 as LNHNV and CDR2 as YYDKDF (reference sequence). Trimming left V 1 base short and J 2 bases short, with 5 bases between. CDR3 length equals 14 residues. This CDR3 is CATSRVLTNEKLFF. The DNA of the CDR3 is TGTGCCACCAGCAGAGTTCTTACTAATGAAAAACTGTTTTTT.

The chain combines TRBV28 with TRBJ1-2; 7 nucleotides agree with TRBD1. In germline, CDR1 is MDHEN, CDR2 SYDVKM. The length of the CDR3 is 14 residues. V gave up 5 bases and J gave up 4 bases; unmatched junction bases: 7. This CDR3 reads CASSAGGPGYGYTF. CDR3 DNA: TGTGCCAGCAGTGCAGGGGGACCGGGCTATGGCTACACCTTC.

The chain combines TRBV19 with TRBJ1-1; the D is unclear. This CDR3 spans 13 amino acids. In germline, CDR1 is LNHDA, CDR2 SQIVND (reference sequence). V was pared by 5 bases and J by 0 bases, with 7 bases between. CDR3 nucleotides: TGTGCCAGTAGTCGTGAGATGAACACTGAAGCTTTCTTT. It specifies CASSREMNTEAFF.

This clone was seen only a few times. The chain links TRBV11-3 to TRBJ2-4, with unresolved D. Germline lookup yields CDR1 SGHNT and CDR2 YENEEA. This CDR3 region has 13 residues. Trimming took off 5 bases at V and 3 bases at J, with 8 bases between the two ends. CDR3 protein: CASSRGFKNIQYF. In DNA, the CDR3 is TGTGCCAGCAGCAGAGGATTCAAAAACATTCAGTACTTC.

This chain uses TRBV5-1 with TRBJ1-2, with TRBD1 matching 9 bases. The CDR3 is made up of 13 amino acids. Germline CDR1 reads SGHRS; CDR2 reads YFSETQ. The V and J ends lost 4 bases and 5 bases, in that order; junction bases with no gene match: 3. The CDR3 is CASSPGTGYGYTF. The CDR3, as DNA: TGCGCCAGCAGCCCCGGGACAGGGTATGGCTACACCTTC.

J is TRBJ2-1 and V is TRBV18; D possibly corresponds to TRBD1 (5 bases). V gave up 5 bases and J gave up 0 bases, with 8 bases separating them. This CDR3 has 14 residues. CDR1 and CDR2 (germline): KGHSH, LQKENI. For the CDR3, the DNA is TGTGCCAGCTCAAGGGGCGGCTCCTACAATGAGCAGTTCTTC. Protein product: CASSRGGSYNEQFF.

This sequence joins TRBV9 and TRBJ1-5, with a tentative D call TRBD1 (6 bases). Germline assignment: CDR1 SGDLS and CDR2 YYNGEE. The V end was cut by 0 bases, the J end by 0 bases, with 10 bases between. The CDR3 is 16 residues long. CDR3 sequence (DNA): TGTGCCAGCAGCGTAGGGGACACTTATAGCAATCAGCCCCAGCATTTT. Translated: CASSVGDTYSNQPQHF. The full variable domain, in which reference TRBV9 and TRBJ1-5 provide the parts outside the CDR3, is DSGVTQTPKHLITATGQRVTLRCSPRSGDLSVYWYQQSLDQGLQFLIQYYNGEERAKGNILERFSAQQFPDLHSELNLSSLELGDSALYFCASSVGDTYSNQPQHFGDGTRLSIL.